This TCR beta chain was sequenced for a study of blood T cell repertoires in COVID-19. With V trimmed by 3 bases and J by 9 bases, 11 bases remained unmatched. CDR1 is ENHRY and CDR2 is SYGVKD in the germline V gene. The CDR3 contains 16 residues. As processed by the authors: The assay estimated nucleated cells by amplifying reference gene primers. This table comes from immunoSEQ multiplex PCR, and its TCRdb copy is limited to in-frame clones, with some not included. D and trimming were read from the DNA, whereas the V and J calls and clone size are those reported in that table. This sample yields over 350,000 clones, of which around 89% are seen a single time; roughly 4% belongs to the top ten.

The chain recombines TRBV10-3 with TRBJ2-1; 10 positions match TRBD2. Sequenced material: peripheral blood. The receptor's source is a woman aged 25 to 39 with acute or convalescent COVID-19. DNA for the CDR3: TGTGCCATCAGTGATGGTAGCGGGGGGCCCCCGGGTGAGCAGTTCTTC. This encodes CAISDGSGGPPGEQFF.